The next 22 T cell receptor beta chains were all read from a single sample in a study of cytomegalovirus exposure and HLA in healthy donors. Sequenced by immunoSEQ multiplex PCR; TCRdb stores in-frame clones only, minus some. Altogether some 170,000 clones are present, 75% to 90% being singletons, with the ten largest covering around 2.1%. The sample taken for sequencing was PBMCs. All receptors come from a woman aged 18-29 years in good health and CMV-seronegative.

Here the CDR3 reads CASSIALAGDRIEQFF. As DNA, the CDR3 is TGTGCCAGTAGTATCGCCCTAGCGGGAGATCGTATTGAGCAGTTCTTC. The chain employs TRBV19 and TRBJ2-1; 10 bases map to TRBD2. The V gene's germline CDR1 is LNHDA and CDR2 SQIVND (reference sequence). The CDR3 spans 16 residues. Trimming at V came to 3 bases and at J to 9 bases, leaving 11 bases not matched to a gene. Full variable domain (missing parts from reference TRBV19 and TRBJ2-1): DGGITQSPKYLFRKEGQNVTLSCEQNLNHDAMYWYRQDPGQGLRLIYYSQIVNDFQKGDIAEGYSVSREKKESFPLTVTSAQKNPTAFYLCASSIALAGDRIEQFFGPGTRLTVL.

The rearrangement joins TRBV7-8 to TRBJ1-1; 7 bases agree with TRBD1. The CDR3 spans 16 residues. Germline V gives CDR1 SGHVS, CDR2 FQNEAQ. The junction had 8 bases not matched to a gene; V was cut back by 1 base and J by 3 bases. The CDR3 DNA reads TGTGCCAGCAGCTTAGAGGGGGCAGGGAGACACACTGAAGCTTTCTTT. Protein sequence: CASSLEGAGRHTEAFF.

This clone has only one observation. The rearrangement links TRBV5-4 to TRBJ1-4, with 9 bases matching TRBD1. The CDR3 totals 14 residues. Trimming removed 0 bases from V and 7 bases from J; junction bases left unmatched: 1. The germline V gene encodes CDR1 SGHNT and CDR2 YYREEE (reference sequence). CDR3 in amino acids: CASSLGQGGEKLFF. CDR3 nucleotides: TGTGCCAGCAGCTTGGGACAGGGGGGTGAAAAACTGTTTTTT.

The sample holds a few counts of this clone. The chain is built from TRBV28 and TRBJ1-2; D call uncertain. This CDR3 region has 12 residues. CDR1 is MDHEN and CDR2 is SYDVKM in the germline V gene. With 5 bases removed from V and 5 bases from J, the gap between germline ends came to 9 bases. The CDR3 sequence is CASSPRGYGYTF. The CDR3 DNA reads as TGTGCCAGCAGTCCCCGCGGGTATGGCTACACCTTC.

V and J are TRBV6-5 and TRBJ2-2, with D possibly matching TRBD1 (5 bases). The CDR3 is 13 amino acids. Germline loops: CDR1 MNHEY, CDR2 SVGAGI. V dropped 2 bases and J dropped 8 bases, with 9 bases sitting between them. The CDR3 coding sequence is TGTGCCAGCAGTTACAGGGGATGGGGGGAGCTGTTTTTT. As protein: CASSYRGWGELFF.

Written as DNA, the CDR3 is TGTGCCAGCAGCTTGGTCGGGACACTCTCCTACGAGCAGTACTTC. This codes for CASSLVGTLSYEQYF. This chain uses TRBV11-2 with TRBJ2-7; a weak D match, TRBD1 (6 bases). The CDR3 consists of 15 residues. Trimming removed 3 bases from V and 0 bases from J, with 12 bases in between. CDR1 is SGHAT, CDR2 FQNNGV, per germline.

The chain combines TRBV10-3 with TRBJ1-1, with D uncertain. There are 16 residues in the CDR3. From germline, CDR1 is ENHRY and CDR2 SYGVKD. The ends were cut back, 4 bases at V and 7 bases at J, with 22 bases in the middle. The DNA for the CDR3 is TGTGCCATCAGTGGGATCATCACGGCAGCGTCTTTTGAAGCTTTCTTT. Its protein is CAISGIITAASFEAFF.

The CDR3 DNA follows: TGTGCCAGCAGTGAGGGGGCTAAGGATATGAATTCACCCCTCCACTTT. It codes for CASSEGAKDMNSPLHF. This chain connects TRBV6-1 to TRBJ1-6; D is perhaps TRBD1 (6 bases). Trimming removed 3 bases from V and 7 bases from J, with 16 bases in between. The CDR3 contains 16 residues. Germline assignment: CDR1 MNHNS and CDR2 SASEGT.

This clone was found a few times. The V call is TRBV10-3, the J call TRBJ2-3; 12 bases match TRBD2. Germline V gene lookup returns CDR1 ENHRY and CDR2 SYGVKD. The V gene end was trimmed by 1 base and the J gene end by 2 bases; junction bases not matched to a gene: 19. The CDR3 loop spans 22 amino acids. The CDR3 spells CAISELPTSGGPSLRLTDTQYF. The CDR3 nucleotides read TGTGCCATCAGTGAGTTACCCACTAGCGGGGGGCCCTCCCTTAGACTCACAGATACGCAGTATTTT.

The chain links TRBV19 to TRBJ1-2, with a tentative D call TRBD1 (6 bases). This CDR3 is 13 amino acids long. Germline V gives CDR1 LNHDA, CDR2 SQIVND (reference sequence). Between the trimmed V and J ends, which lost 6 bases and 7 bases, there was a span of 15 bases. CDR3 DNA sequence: TGTGCCAGTAGCTCACAGGGAAATGGTGGCTACACCTTC. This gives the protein CASSSQGNGGYTF.

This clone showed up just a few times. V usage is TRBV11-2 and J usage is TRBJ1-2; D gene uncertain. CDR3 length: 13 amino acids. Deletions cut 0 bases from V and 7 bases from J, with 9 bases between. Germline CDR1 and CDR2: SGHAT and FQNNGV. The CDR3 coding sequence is TGTGCCAGCAGCTTAGATCGAGGGCGTGGCTACACCTTC. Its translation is CASSLDRGRGYTF.

CDR3 nucleotide sequence: TGTGCCAGCAGTTTATGGGGGGAAAGCACTGAAGCTTTCTTT. Translation: CASSLWGESTEAFF. The rearrangement links TRBV27 to TRBJ1-1; tentative D call: TRBD1 (5 bases). In germline, CDR1 is MNHEY, CDR2 SMNVEV (reference sequence). The V end lost 1 base, the J end lost 4 bases, and 10 bases lay between the germline ends. The CDR3 runs 14 residues.

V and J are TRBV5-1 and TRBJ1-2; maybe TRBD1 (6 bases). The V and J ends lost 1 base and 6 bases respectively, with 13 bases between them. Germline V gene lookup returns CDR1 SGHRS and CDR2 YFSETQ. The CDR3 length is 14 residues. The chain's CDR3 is CASSLSGQANGYTF. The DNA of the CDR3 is TGCGCCAGCAGCTTGTCGGGACAAGCAAATGGCTACACCTTC.

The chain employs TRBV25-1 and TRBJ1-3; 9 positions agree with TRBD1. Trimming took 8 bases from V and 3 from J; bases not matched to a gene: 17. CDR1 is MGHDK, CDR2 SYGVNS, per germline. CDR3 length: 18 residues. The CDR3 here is CASSGEGPGTGSGNTIYF. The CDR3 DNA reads TGTGCCAGCTCTGGGGAGGGTCCCGGGACAGGGAGTGGAAACACCATATATTTT. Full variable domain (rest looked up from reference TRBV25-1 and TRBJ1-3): EADIYQTPRYLVIGTGKKITLECSQTMGHDKMYWYQQDPGMELHLIHYSYGVNSTEKGDLSSESTVSRIRTEHFPLTLESARPSHTSQYLCASSGEGPGTGSGNTIYFGEGSWLTVV.

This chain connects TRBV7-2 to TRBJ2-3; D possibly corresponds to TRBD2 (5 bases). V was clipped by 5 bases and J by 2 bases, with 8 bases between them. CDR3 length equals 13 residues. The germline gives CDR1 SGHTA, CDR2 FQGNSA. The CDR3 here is CASSALATDTQYF. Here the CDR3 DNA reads TGTGCCAGCAGCGCCCTAGCCACAGATACGCAGTATTTT.

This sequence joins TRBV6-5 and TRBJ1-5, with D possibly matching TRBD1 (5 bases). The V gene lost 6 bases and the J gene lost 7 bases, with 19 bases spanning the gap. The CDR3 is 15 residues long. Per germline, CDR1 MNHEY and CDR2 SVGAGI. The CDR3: CASRETREGRQPQHF. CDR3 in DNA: TGTGCCAGCAGGGAGACGAGGGAGGGGAGACAGCCCCAGCATTTT.

Written as DNA, the CDR3 is TGTGCCAGCAGCTCACAACGGCAGGGGAGCAATCAGCCCCAGCATTTT. Translation: CASSSQRQGSNQPQHF. The rearrangement joins TRBV7-9 to TRBJ1-5; tentative D call: TRBD1 (6 bases). From germline, CDR1 is SEHNR and CDR2 FQNEAQ (reference sequence). V lost 4 bases to trimming and J lost 1 base, with 14 bases between them. The CDR3 covers 16 residues. Filled out from reference TRBV7-9 and TRBJ1-5, the complete variable domain reads DTGVSQNPRHKITKRGQNVTFRCDPISEHNRLYWYRQTLGQGPEFLTYFQNEAQLEKSRLLSDRFSAERPKGSFSTLEIQRTEQGDSAMYLCASSSQRQGSNQPQHFGDGTRLSIL.

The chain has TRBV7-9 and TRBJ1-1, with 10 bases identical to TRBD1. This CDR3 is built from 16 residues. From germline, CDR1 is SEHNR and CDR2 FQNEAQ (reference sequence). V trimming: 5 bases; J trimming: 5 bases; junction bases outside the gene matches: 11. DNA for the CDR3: TGTGCCAGCAGCGCCGGGACAGGGGAGCTGGTGACTGAAGCTTTCTTT. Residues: CASSAGTGELVTEAFF.

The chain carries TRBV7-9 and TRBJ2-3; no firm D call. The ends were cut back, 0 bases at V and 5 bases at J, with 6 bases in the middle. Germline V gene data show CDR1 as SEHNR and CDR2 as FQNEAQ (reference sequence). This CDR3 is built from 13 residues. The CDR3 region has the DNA TGTGCCAGCAGCTTAGCGCGAGTAGATACGCAGTATTTT. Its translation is CASSLARVDTQYF. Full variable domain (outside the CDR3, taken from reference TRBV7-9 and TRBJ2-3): DTGVSQNPRHKITKRGQNVTFRCDPISEHNRLYWYRQTLGQGPEFLTYFQNEAQLEKSRLLSDRFSAERPKGSFSTLEIQRTEQGDSAMYLCASSLARVDTQYFGPGTRLTVL.

The CDR3 spells CATSSPGLAKDTQYF. CDR3 nucleotide sequence: TGTGCCACCAGCAGTCCGGGACTAGCGAAGGATACGCAGTATTTT. This sequence joins TRBV15 and TRBJ2-3; 10 positions agree with TRBD2. The CDR3 sequence is 15 residues long. CDR1 LNHNV and CDR2 YYDKDF come from the germline V gene (reference sequence). Germline trimming cut 3 bases from V and 6 bases from J; bases unmatched to any gene: 6.

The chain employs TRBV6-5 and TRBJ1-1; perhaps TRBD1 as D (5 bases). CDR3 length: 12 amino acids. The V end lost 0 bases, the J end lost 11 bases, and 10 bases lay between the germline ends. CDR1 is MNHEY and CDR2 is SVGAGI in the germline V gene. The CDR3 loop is CASSYSPGPAFF. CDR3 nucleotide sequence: TGTGCCAGCAGTTACTCCCCAGGGCCGGCTTTCTTT.

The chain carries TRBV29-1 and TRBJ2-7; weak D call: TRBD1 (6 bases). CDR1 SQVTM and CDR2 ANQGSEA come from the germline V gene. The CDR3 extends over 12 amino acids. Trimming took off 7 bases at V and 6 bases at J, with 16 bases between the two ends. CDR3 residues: CSAGHLNGEQYF. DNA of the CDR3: TGCAGCGCGGGACACCTTAACGGCGAGCAGTACTTC.